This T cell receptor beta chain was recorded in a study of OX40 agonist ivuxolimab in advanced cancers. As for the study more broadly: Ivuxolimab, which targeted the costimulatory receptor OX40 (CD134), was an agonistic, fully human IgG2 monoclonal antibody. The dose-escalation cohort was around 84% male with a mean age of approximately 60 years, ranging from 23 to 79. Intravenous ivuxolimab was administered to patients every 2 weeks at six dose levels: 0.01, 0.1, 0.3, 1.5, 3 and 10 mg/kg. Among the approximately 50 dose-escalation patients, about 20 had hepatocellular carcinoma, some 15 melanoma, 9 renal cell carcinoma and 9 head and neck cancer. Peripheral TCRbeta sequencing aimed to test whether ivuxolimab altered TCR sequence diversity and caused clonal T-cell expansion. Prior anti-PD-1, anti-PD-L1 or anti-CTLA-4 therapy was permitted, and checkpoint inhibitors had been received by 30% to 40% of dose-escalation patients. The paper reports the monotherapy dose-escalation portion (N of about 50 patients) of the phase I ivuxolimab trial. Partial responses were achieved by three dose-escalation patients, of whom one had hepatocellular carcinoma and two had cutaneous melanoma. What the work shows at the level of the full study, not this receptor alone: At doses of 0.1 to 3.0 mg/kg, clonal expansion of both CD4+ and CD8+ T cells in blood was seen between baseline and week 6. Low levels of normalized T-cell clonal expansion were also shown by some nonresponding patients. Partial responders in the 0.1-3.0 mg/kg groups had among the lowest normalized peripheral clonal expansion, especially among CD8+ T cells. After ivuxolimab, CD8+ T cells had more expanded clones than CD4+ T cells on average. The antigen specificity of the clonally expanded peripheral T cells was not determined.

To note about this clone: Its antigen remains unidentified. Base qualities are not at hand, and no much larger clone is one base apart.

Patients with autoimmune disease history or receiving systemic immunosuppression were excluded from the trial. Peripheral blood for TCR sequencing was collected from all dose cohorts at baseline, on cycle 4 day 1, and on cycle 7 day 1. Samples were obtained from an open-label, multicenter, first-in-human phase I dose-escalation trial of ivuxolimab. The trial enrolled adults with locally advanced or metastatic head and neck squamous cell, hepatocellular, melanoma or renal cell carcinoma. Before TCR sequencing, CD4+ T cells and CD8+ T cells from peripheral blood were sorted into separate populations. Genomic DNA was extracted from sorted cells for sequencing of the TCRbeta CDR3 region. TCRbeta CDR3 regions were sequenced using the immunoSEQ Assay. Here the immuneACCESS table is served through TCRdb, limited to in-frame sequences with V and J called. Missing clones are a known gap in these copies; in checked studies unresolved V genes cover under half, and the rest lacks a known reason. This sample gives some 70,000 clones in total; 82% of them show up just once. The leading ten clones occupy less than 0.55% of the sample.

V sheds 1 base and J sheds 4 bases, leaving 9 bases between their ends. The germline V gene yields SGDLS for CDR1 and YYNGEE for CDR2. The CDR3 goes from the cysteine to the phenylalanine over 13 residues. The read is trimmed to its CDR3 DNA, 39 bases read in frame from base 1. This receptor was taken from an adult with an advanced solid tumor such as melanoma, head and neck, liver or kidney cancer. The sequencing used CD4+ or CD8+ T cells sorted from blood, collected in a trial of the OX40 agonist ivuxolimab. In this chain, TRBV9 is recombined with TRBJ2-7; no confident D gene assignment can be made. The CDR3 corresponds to CASSVSPWYEQYF. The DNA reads TGTGCCAGCAGCGTATCCCCCTGGTACGAGCAGTACTTC.